The 21 T cell receptor beta chains below were found in one sample sequenced in a study of T cell clones after liver transplantation. The assay was immunoSEQ multiplex PCR, and TCRdb's table has in-frame clones only and misses some. The sample contains 40,000 to 65,000 clones, about 81% of which appear only once. The specimen was CD4+ T cells from blood, collected before liver transplant. These receptors all stem from a human donor who received a liver transplant.

This chain uses TRBV28 with TRBJ1-5; D is unresolved. The CDR3 has 12 amino acids. Looked up from germline, CDR1 is MDHEN and CDR2 is SYDVKM. V lost 6 bases and J 3 bases, leaving 6 bases between the germline ends. CDR3 bases: TGTGCCAGCAGCGGCCTCAATCAGCCCCAGCATTTT. As protein: CASSGLNQPQHF.

V and J are TRBV5-5 and TRBJ2-5; a possible D gene is TRBD2 (7 bases). CDR3 length: 14 amino acids. In germline, CDR1 is SGHKS, CDR2 YYEKEE (reference sequence). The V gene lost 9 bases and the J gene lost 4 bases, with 19 bases spanning the gap. The CDR3 loop is CATQPSGGRETQYF. Here the CDR3 DNA reads TGTGCCACCCAGCCTTCGGGGGGCCGAGAGACCCAGTACTTC.

The V call is TRBV5-1, the J call TRBJ2-7; the match to TRBD2 covers 8 bases. Germline V gives CDR1 SGHRS, CDR2 YFSETQ. Trimming cost V 4 bases and J 4 bases; bases outside gene matches: 7. The CDR3 extends over 14 amino acids. The CDR3 here is CASSPNGGEYEQYF. CDR3 sequence (DNA): TGCGCCAGCAGCCCAAACGGGGGGGAATACGAGCAGTACTTC.

The chain carries TRBV19 and TRBJ2-3; D is uncertain. The CDR3 totals 15 residues. The V gene's germline CDR1 is LNHDA and CDR2 SQIVND (reference sequence). V was shortened by 5 bases and J by 2 bases, with 14 bases between the two germline ends. The CDR3: CASSSFSTITDTQYF. The CDR3 nucleotides are TGTGCCAGTAGTTCCTTTTCGACCATCACAGATACGCAGTATTTT. Variable domain in full (rest from reference TRBV19 and TRBJ2-3): DGGITQSPKYLFRKEGQNVTLSCEQNLNHDAMYWYRQDPGQGLRLIYYSQIVNDFQKGDIAEGYSVSREKKESFPLTVTSAQKNPTAFYLCASSSFSTITDTQYFGPGTRLTVL.

The sample holds a few counts of this clone. This chain joins TRBV18 and TRBJ1-5; tentatively, D is TRBD1 (5 bases). The CDR3 is 15 residues long. Germline V CDR1 and CDR2: KGHSH, LQKENI. V lost 3 bases to trimming and J lost 3 bases, with 12 bases between them. CDR3 in amino acids: CASSPAGTLNQPQHF. The CDR3 coding sequence is TGTGCCAGCTCACCGGCGGGGACCCTCAATCAGCCCCAGCATTTT. Full variable domain (rest looked up from reference TRBV18 and TRBJ1-5): NAGVMQNPRHLVRRRGQEARLRCSPMKGHSHVYWYRQLPEEGLKFMVYLQKENIIDESGMPKERFSAEFPKEGPSILRIQQVVRGDSAAYFCASSPAGTLNQPQHFGDGTRLSIL.

The chain is built from TRBV19 and TRBJ1-2; unclear D gene. Trimming pared 7 bases from V and 2 bases from J, leaving 14 bases between. Per the germline V gene, CDR1 is LNHDA and CDR2 is SQIVND (reference sequence). This CDR3 has 14 amino acids. The CDR3 coding sequence is TGTGCCAGTACCCTACTTGGGGTGAACTATGGCTACACCTTC. Its translation is CASTLLGVNYGYTF.

The chain combines TRBV2 with TRBJ2-2; D may be TRBD1 (5 bases). This CDR3 is 14 amino acids long. Between the trimmed V and J ends, which lost 8 bases and 4 bases, there was a span of 14 bases. In germline, CDR1 is SNHLY, CDR2 FYNNEI. The CDR3 protein is CASLKGAGTGELFF. CDR3 sequence (DNA): TGTGCCAGCTTGAAAGGGGCCGGCACCGGGGAGCTGTTTTTT.

The chain links TRBV28 to TRBJ1-4; 7 bases line up with TRBD1. Germline V gene lookup returns CDR1 MDHEN and CDR2 SYDVKM. The length of the CDR3 is 12 residues. J lost 8 bases, V lost 4 bases, and 1 base had no gene match. DNA for the CDR3: TGTGCCAGCAGTTCCAGGGGGGAAAAACTGTTTTTT. This encodes CASSSRGEKLFF.

The J gene is TRBJ2-2, the V gene TRBV5-1; unclear D gene. This CDR3 is built from 14 residues. The V and J ends lost 1 base and 3 bases respectively, with 7 bases between them. CDR1 and CDR2 from the germline V gene are SGHRS and YFSETQ. The chain's CDR3 is CASSLQVDTGELFF. Here the CDR3 DNA reads TGCGCCAGCAGCTTGCAGGTGGACACCGGGGAGCTGTTTTTT.

The V and J genes are TRBV29-1 and TRBJ2-7, with 9 bases matching TRBD1. The germline CDR1 and CDR2 sequences are SQVTM and ANQGSEA. This CDR3 spans 13 amino acids. V lost 3 bases and J lost 5; bases outside the gene matches: 5. The CDR3 coding sequence is TGCAGCGTTGAGCGGGACAGGGACAACGAGCAGTACTTC. This sequence encodes CSVERDRDNEQYF.

This clone was detected once. This chain joins TRBV6-4 and TRBJ2-2, with TRBD1 identical over 7 bases. Germline V gene sequence: CDR1 MRHNA, CDR2 SNTAGT. CDR3 length: 14 amino acids. The trim removed 5 bases at V and 4 bases at J, leaving 4 bases unmatched. CDR3 in amino acids: CASSRQGITGELFF. CDR3 in DNA: TGTGCCAGCAGTCGACAGGGAATCACCGGGGAGCTGTTTTTT.

The chain employs TRBV2 and TRBJ2-4; 9 bases agree with TRBD1. After removal of 6 bases from V and 0 bases from J, the junction contained 3 bases not matched to a gene. Per germline, CDR1 SNHLY and CDR2 FYNNEI. This CDR3 is 15 amino acids long. The CDR3 coding sequence is TGTGCCAGCAGGGACAGGGGCTTAGCCAAAAACATTCAGTACTTC. It yields the protein CASRDRGLAKNIQYF.

The V and J genes are TRBV5-5 and TRBJ1-3; D is unresolved. Germline V gives CDR1 SGHKS, CDR2 YYEKEE (reference sequence). Trimming took off 4 bases at V and 6 bases at J, with 23 bases between the two ends. The CDR3 loop spans 17 amino acids. Written as DNA, the CDR3 is TGTGCCAGCAGCCTAATAAAGACCAGAGGCCTTCAAAACACCATATATTTT. This encodes CASSLIKTRGLQNTIYF.

The rearrangement uses TRBV9 and TRBJ2-3; TRBD2 matches 8 bases. Trimming took 4 bases from V and 2 from J; bases not matched to a gene: 3. There are 14 residues in the CDR3. The germline V gene encodes CDR1 SGDLS and CDR2 YYNGEE. CDR3 coding DNA: TGTGCCAGCAGCTTAGCGGGGCACACAGATACGCAGTATTTT. It is translated as CASSLAGHTDTQYF. Variable domain in full (rest from reference TRBV9 and TRBJ2-3): DSGVTQTPKHLITATGQRVTLRCSPRSGDLSVYWYQQSLDQGLQFLIQYYNGEERAKGNILERFSAQQFPDLHSELNLSSLELGDSALYFCASSLAGHTDTQYFGPGTRLTVL.

J is TRBJ2-2 and V is TRBV10-3; 8 positions match TRBD1. V was clipped by 0 bases and J by 5 bases; unmatched bases: 8. Per the germline V gene, CDR1 is ENHRY and CDR2 is SYGVKD. This CDR3 has 17 residues. CDR3 loop: CAISESSQGAGTGELFF. Here the CDR3 DNA reads TGTGCCATCAGTGAGTCATCCCAGGGGGCGGGAACCGGGGAGCTGTTTTTT.

This sequence joins TRBV2 and TRBJ2-7; 8 bases agree with TRBD1. This CDR3 region has 14 residues. Per the germline V gene, CDR1 is SNHLY and CDR2 is FYNNEI. Trimming took 5 bases from V and 2 from J; bases not matched to a gene: 5. CDR3 loop: CASSLDRVAYEQYF. The CDR3 DNA is TGTGCCAGCAGTCTGGACAGGGTTGCCTACGAGCAGTACTTC.

CDR3 bases: TGTGCCAGCAGTTCGAGAACCACAGATACGCAGTATTTT. The encoded protein is CASSSRTTDTQYF. The V gene is TRBV6-4, the J gene TRBJ2-3; D uncertain. The V end was cut by 5 bases, the J end by 2 bases, with 8 bases between. CDR1 and CDR2 from the germline V gene are MRHNA and SNTAGT. The CDR3 is made up of 13 amino acids.

This clone has just a few counts. The gene calls are TRBV6-6 and TRBJ1-5, with D perhaps TRBD1 (5 bases). V lost 7 bases, J lost 6 bases, and 10 bases lay in between. The V gene's germline CDR1 is MNHNY and CDR2 SVGAGI (reference sequence). The CDR3 has 12 amino acids. The CDR3 loop reads CASTDRIQPQHF. CDR3 sequence (DNA): TGTGCCAGCACTGACAGAATTCAGCCCCAGCATTTT.

V usage is TRBV7-9 and J usage is TRBJ1-5; D unresolved. The V and J ends lost 1 base and 7 bases respectively, with 8 bases between them. The CDR3 covers 13 residues. CDR1 and CDR2 (germline): SEHNR, FQNEAQ (reference sequence). The CDR3 loop is CASSLGQEQPQHF. DNA for the CDR3: TGTGCCAGCAGCTTAGGGCAGGAGCAGCCCCAGCATTTT.

The rearrangement links TRBV7-2 to TRBJ2-7; D gene ambiguous. This CDR3 region has 11 residues. Trimming took off 5 bases at V and 7 bases at J, with 9 bases between the two ends. The germline V gene has CDR1 SGHTA and CDR2 FQGNSA. The CDR3 DNA follows: TGTGCCAGCAGCCCCCAGTTGGAGCAGTACTTC. Translated, it gives CASSPQLEQYF.

V and J are TRBV7-2 and TRBJ2-2; no clear D gene. Trimming removed 3 bases from V and 2 bases from J, with 7 bases in between. The CDR3 extends over 14 amino acids. Per the germline V gene, CDR1 is SGHTA and CDR2 is FQGNSA. CDR3 residues: CASSFMANTGELFF. As DNA, the CDR3 is TGTGCCAGCAGCTTCATGGCAAACACCGGGGAGCTGTTTTTT. The full variable domain, in which reference TRBV7-2 and TRBJ2-2 provide the parts outside the CDR3, is GAGVSQSPSNKVTEKGKDVELRCDPISGHTALYWYRQSLGQGLEFLIYFQGNSAPDKSGLPSDRFSAERTGGSVSTLTIQRTQQEDSAVYLCASSFMANTGELFFGEGSRLTVL.